A selection of T cell receptor beta chains follows, all from one sample in a study of T cells in Graves' hyperthyroidism and ophthalmopathy. Via MiXCR, TCRdb re-called the multiplex PCR reads, giving one row per CDR3 protein. The sample carries roughly 700,000 distinct CDR3 sequences, 15% to 20% recorded once. The sample consisted of blood. These receptors came from a man in his fifties or sixties with Graves' hyperthyroidism. Each CDR3 is given with its conserved first and last residue. The D gene is left open where the match is weak. The size field is filled for only some rows; it gives once, few, many or a size class.

cdr3_length | d_call | clone_size | j_call | v_call | cdr3_aa | cdr3_nt
16 | - | - | TRBJ2-1 | TRBV7-3 | CASSLEARSSYNEQFF | TGTGCCAGCAGCTTAGAGGCGCGGAGCTCCTACAATGAGCAGTTCTTC
14 | - | few | TRBJ2-7 | TRBV29-1 | CSVGPGSGVHEQYF | TGCAGCGTCGGACCGGGATCGGGGGTCCACGAGCAGTACTTC
14 | - | many | TRBJ2-1 | TRBV12-3/TRBV12-4 | CASSLTELTHEQFF | TGTGCCAGCAGTTTAACCGAATTAACCCATGAGCAGTTCTTC
13 | - | many | TRBJ2-1 | TRBV6-2/TRBV6-3 | CASSYSGLGEQFF | TGTGCCAGCAGTTACTCGGGGCTCGGGGAGCAGTTCTTC
14 | TRBD1 | - | TRBJ1-1 | TRBV19 | CASRTQGADTEAFF | TGTGCCAGTAGAACACAGGGGGCCGACACTGAAGCTTTCTTT
17 | - | - | TRBJ1-5 | TRBV6-1 | CASSEGRGAGGNQPQHF | TGTGCCAGCAGCGAAGGGCGGGGGGCTGGGGGTAATCAGCCCCAGCATTTT
14 | - | few | TRBJ1-1 | TRBV10-3 | CATLGQSKSTEAFF | TGTGCCACTCTAGGCCAATCGAAGAGCACTGAAGCTTTCTTT
15 | TRBD2 | many | TRBJ2-2 | TRBV19 | CASSTPQGGAGELFF | TGTGCCAGTAGTACTCCTCAGGGAGGGGCCGGGGAGCTGTTTTTT
13 | - | many | TRBJ2-7 | TRBV30 | CAWSGLVGREQYF | TGTGCCTGGAGTGGGTTGGTGGGCCGCGAGCAGTACTTC
15 | TRBD1 | many | TRBJ2-1 | TRBV13 | CASSPDRGYDNEQFF | TGTGCCAGCAGCCCGGACAGGGGCTATGACAATGAGCAGTTCTTC